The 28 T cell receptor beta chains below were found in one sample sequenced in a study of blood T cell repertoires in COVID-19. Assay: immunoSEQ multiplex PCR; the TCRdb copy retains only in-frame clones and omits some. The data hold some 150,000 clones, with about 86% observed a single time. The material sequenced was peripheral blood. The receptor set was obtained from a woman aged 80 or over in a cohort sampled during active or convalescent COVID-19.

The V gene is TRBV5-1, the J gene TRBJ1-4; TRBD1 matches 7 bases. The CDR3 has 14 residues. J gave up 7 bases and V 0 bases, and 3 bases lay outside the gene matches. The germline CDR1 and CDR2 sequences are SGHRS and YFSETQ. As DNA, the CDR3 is TGCGCCAGCAGCTTGGGAGGGGGCTTTGAAAAACTGTTTTTT. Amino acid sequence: CASSLGGGFEKLFF.

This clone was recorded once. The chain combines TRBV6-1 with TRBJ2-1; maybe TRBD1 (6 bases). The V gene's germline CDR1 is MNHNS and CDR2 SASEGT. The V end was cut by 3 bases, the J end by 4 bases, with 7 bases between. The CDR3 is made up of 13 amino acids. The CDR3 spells CASSEQGYNEQFF. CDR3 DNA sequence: TGTGCCAGCAGTGAGCAGGGGTACAATGAGCAGTTCTTC.

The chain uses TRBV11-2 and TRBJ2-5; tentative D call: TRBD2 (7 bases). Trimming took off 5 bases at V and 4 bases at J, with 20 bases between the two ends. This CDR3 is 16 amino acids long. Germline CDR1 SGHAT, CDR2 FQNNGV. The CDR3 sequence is CASSTRGGGPPETQYF. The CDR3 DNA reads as TGTGCCAGCAGCACCAGAGGGGGGGGCCCCCCAGAGACCCAGTACTTC.

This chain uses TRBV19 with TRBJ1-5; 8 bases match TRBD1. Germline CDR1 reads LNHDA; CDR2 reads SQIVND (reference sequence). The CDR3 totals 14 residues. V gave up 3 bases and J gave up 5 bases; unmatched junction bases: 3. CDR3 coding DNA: TGTGCCAGTAGTATCCGGACAGGGTATCAGCCCCAGCATTTT. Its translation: CASSIRTGYQPQHF.

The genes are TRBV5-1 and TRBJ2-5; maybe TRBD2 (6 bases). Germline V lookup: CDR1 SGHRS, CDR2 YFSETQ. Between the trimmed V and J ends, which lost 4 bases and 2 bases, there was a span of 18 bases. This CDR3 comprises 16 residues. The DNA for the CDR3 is TGCGCCAGCAGCCCGCCGCCGGGGGACGCACAAGAGACCCAGTACTTC. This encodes CASSPPPGDAQETQYF.

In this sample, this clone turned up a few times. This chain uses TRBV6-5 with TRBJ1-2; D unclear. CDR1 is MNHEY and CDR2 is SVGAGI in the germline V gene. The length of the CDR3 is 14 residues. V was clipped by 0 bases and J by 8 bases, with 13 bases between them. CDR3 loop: CASSYSQRYGGYTF. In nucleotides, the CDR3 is TGTGCCAGCAGTTACTCTCAGCGGTATGGAGGCTACACCTTC.

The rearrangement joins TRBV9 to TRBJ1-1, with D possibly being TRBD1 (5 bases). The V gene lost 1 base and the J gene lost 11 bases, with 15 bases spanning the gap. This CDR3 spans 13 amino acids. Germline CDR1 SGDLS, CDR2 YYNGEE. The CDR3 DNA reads TGTGCCAGCAGCGTATATGGGGGGGATAGGGCTTTCTTT. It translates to CASSVYGGDRAFF.

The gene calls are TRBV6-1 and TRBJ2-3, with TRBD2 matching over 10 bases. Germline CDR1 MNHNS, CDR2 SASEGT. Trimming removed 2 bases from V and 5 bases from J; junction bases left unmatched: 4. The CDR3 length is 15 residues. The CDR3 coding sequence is TGTGCCAGCAGTGAAAGTCTAGCGGGAGTAGATACGCAGTATTTT. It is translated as CASSESLAGVDTQYF.

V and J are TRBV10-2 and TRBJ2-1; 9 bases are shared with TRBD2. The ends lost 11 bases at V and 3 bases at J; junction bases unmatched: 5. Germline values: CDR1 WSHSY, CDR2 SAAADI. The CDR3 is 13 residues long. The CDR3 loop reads CAGAGGLYNEQFF. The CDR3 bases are TGCGCCGGAGCGGGAGGTCTCTACAATGAGCAGTTCTTC.

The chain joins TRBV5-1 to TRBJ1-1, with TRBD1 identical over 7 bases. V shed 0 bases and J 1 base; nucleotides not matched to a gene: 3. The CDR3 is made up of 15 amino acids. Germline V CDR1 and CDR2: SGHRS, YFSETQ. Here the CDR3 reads CASSLVQGKNTEAFF. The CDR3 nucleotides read TGCGCCAGCAGCTTGGTACAGGGGAAGAACACTGAAGCTTTCTTT.

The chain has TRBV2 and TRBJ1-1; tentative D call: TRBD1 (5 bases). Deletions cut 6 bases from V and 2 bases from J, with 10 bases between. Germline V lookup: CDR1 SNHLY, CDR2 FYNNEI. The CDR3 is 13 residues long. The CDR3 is CASRGGANTEAFF. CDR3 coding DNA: TGTGCCAGCAGGGGTGGGGCCAACACTGAAGCTTTCTTT. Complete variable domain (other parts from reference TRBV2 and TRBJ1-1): EPEVTQTPSHQVTQMGQEVILRCVPISNHLYFYWYRQILGQKVEFLVSFYNNEISEKSEIFDDQFSVERPDGSNFTLKIRSTKLEDSAMYFCASRGGANTEAFFGQGTRLTVV.

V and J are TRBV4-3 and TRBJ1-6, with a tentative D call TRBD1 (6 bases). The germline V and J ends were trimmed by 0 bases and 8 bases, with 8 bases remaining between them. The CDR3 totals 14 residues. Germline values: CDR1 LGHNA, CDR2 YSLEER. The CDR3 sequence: CASSQEQGDSPLHF. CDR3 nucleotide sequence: TGCGCCAGCAGCCAAGAACAGGGCGATTCACCCCTCCACTTT.

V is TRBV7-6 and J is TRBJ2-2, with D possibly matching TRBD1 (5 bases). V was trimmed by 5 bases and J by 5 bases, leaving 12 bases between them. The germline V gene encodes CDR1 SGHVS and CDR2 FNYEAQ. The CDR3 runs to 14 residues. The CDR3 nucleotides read TGTGCCAGCAGCGGTACAGGTGAGACCGGGGAGCTGTTTTTT. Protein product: CASSGTGETGELFF.

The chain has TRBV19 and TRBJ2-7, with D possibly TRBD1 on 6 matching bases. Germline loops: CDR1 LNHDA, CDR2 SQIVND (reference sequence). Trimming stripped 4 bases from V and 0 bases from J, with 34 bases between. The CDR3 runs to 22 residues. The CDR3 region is CASSRYPDRRQGRGGGSYEQYF. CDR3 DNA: TGTGCCAGTAGTAGGTACCCCGACCGGCGGCAGGGGAGAGGAGGAGGCTCCTACGAGCAGTACTTC.

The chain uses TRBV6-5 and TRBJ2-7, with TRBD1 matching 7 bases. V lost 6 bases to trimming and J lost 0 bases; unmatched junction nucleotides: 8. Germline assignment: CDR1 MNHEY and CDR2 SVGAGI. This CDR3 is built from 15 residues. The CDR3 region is CASRVGGTASYEQYF. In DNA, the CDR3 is TGTGCCAGCAGGGTGGGTGGGACAGCCTCCTACGAGCAGTACTTC.

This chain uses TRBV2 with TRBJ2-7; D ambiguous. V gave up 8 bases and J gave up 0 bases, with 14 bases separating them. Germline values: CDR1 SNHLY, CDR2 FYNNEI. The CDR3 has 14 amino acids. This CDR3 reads CASLLVQSSYEQYF. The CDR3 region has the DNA TGTGCCAGCCTGTTGGTACAGAGCTCCTACGAGCAGTACTTC.

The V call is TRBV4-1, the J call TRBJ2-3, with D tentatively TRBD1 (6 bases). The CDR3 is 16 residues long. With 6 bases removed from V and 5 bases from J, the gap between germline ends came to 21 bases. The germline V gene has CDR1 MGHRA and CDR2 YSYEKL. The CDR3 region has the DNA TGCGCCAGCAGTCGCAGGATGGGGGCAGGGGAAGATACGCAGTATTTT. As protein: CASSRRMGAGEDTQYF.

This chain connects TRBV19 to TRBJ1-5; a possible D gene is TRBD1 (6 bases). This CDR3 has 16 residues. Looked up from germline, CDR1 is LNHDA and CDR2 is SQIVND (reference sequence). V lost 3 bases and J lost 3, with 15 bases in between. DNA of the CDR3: TGTGCCAGTAGTATCGGGGGGGGCTCCTCCAATCAGCCCCAGCATTTT. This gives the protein CASSIGGGSSNQPQHF.

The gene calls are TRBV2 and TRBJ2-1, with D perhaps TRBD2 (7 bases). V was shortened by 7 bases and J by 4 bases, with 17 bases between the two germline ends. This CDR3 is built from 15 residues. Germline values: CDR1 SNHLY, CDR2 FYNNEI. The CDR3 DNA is TGTGCCAGCACCTGGGAGGGGGTGTCGTACAATGAGCAGTTCTTC. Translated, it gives CASTWEGVSYNEQFF.

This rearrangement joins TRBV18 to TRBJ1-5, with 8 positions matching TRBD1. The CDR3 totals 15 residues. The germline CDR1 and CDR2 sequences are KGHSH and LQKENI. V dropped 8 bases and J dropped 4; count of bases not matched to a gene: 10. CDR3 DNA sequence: TGTGCCAGCCGCCAGGACAGGGCAGGTAATCAGCCCCAGCATTTT. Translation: CASRQDRAGNQPQHF.

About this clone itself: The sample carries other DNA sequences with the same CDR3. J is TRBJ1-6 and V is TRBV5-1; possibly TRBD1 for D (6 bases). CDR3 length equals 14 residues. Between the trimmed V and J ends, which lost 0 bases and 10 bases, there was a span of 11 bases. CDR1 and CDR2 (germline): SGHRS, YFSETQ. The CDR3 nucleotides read TGCGCCAGCAGCTTGGACAGGGAGGGATCACCCCTCCACTTT. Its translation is CASSLDREGSPLHF.

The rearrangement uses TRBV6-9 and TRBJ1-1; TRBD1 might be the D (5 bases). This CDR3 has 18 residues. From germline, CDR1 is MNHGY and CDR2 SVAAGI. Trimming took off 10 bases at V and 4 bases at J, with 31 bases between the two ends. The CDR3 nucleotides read TGTGCCACCGAGCATCTTCAGATGCAAGCGGGGCTGGGCACTGAAGCTTTCTTT. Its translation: CATEHLQMQAGLGTEAFF.

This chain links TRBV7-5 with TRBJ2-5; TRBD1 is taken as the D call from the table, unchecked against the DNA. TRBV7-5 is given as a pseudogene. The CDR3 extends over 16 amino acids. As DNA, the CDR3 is TGTGCCAGAAGCGCGAGACAGGGGATCTTGCGAGAGACCCAGTACTTC. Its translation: CARSARQGILRETQYF.

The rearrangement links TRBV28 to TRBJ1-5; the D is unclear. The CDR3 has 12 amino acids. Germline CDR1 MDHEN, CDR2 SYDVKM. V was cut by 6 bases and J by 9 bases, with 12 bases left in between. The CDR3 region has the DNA TGTGCCAGCAGAGTTCCTCGGGGGCCCCAGCATTTT. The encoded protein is CASRVPRGPQHF.

The CDR3 DNA reads as TGCGCCAGCAGTGTGGTGAGGGGGTACAATGAGCAGTTCTTC. Encoded protein: CASSVVRGYNEQFF. The chain couples TRBV10-2 to TRBJ2-1; tentative D call: TRBD1 (6 bases). V was shortened by 4 bases and J by 4 bases, with 11 bases between the two germline ends. Germline-derived CDR1 and CDR2 are WSHSY and SAAADI. The CDR3 runs 14 residues.

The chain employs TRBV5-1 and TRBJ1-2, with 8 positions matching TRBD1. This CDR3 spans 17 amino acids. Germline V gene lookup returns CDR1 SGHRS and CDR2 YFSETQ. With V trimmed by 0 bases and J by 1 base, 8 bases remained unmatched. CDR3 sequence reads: CASSLAGTGWDNYGYTF. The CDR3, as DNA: TGCGCCAGCAGCTTGGCCGGGACAGGATGGGATAACTATGGCTACACCTTC.

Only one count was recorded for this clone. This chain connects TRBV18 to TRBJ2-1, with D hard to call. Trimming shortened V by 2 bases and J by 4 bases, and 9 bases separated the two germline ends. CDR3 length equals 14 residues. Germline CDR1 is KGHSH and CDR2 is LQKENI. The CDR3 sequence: CASSPSSTYNEQFF. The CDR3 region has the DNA TGTGCCAGCTCACCAAGCTCTACTTACAATGAGCAGTTCTTC.

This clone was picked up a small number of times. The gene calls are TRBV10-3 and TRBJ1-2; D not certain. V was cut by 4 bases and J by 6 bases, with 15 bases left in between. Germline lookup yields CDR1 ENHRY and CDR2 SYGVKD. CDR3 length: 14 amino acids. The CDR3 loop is CAISASLLTDGYTF. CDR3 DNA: TGTGCCATCAGTGCCTCCCTTCTTACAGATGGCTACACCTTC.